A selection of T cell receptor beta chains follows, all from one sample in a study of T cells after posttransplantation cyclophosphamide. TCRdb keeps only in-frame clones here, not all; method: immunoSEQ multiplex PCR. This repertoire holds around 25,000 clones, and none appear only once. The specimen sequenced was PBMCs. All receptors come from a woman in her fifties or sixties in good health, CMV-negative, and a related stem cell transplant donor. Each CDR3 is given with its conserved first and last residue.

cdr3_aa v_call
CASSFRDNEQFF TRBV28
CASSLTPGQGQNIQYF TRBV7-2
CASSPHGQDDTQYF TRBV6-6
CASSKLTGGVETQYF TRBV11-2
CASSPMRRGPYNEQLF TRBV5-1
CASSPRDRVSNEQYF TRBV21-1
CASSPQGSRYNSPLHF TRBV19
CASSYHRGAYVEQYF TRBV28
CASSFSSYTEAFF TRBV27
CASSLGGGPTDTQYF TRBV7-7
CASSLVGQGDSYNSPLHF TRBV7-2
CASSVAVREGLYNEQFF TRBV9
CASSTEPTGELFF TRBV6-6
CASALGEQYF TRBV7-2
CASSTPGQGGSPLHF TRBV5-8
CSAYSQRNTGELFF TRBV29-1
CASSPTRGTKNIQYF TRBV7-2
CAWSISSGTLVGELFF TRBV30
CATGMGGYEQYF TRBV19
CASSNVAGNNEQFF TRBV5-1
CASSSRTSGGVDTQYF TRBV7-8
CASSLVHSNTGELFF TRBV5-4
CASSPFGPGIGAFF TRBV4-1
CASTLQSTSQSREGSGNTIYF TRBV9
CASSQGLGQGIEQYF TRBV14
CASSSPWGGTQETQYF TRBV7-8
CAWSGGRAYSYEQYF TRBV30
CASSFRLAGDEQFF TRBV28
CASSVVSSGNTIYF TRBV9
CASSQTFQGAGEQYF TRBV4-1
CATSTRQGPYGYTF TRBV15
CASSRDLAGVSNEQFF TRBV4-2
CASSWGQGGTTNEKLFF TRBV11-2
CASSYPTGGGYEQYF TRBV6-6
CASSVYLREVQETQYF TRBV5-1
CASSPHGGNQPQHF TRBV27
CASREGVSNEKLFF TRBV6-1
CSVVEAPLNTEAFF TRBV29-1
CASSARTGASNQPQHF TRBV2
CASSFKRGGTGELFF TRBV2
CASRRGRGYEQYF TRBV28
CASSRVGASGELFF TRBV5-1
CASRLGRGNTEAFF TRBV6-6
CASSSQSNQPQHF TRBV4-1
CASSFRPTARINYEQYF TRBV5-6
CATSRGFNQPQHF TRBV28
CASSVGSGTAYGYTF TRBV9
CASSRSGVMNTEAFF TRBV27
CASSVAPFGTSARGGQETQYF TRBV9
CASSQGHKNTGELFF TRBV4-1
CSVKAAPGEQYF TRBV29-1
CASSLGSAYEQYF TRBV7-9